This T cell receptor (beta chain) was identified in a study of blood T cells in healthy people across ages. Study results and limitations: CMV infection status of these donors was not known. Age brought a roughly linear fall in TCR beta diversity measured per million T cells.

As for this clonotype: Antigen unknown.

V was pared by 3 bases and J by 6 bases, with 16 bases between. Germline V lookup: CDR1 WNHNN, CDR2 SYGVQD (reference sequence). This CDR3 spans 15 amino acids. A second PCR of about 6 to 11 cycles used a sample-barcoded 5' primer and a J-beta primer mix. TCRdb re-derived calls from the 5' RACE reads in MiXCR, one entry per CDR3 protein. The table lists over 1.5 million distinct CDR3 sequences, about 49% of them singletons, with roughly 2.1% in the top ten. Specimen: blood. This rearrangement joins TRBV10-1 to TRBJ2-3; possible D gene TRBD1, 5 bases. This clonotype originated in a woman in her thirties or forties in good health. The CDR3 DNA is TGCGCCAGCAGTGATCCGACCCCAGGGTTGGATACGCAGTATTTT. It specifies CASSDPTPGLDTQYF.